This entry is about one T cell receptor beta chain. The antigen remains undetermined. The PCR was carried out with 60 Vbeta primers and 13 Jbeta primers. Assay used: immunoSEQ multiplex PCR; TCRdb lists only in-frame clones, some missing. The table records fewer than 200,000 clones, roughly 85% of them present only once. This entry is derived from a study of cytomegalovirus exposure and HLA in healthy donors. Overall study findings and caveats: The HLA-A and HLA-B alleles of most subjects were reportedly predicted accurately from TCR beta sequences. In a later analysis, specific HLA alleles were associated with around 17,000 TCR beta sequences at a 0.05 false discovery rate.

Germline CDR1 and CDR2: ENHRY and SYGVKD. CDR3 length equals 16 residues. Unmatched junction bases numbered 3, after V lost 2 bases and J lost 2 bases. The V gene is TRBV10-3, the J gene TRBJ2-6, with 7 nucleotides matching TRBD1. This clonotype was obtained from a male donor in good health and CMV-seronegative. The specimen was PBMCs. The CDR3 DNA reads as TGTGCCATCAGTGAGACACAGGGGACTGGGGCCAACGTCCTGACTTTC. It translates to CAISETQGTGANVLTF.